This paragraph reports one T cell receptor (beta chain). Its antigen remains unidentified. No qualities accompany the bases; no much larger clone lies one base away. The data stem from a study of blood T cell repertoires in COVID-19 (dated by TCRdb to 2020 to 2021). About the full investigation: Samples covering the acute and convalescent phases of COVID-19 were provided by collaborators in the United States, Italy and Spain. The material from the prospective study consisted of cDNA or gDNA derived from T cells, B-cell-depleted T cells, or PBMCs. The dataset comprised deeply sampled blood TCRbeta repertoires from subjects exposed to, actively infected with, or recovered from COVID-19. Sample metadata almost always included a de-identified subject ID, COVID-19 status, age in years and sex. The samples were drawn from the first 160 participants of the ongoing ImmuneRACE study and from over 950 subjects provided by 6 global collaborators. The repertoires were released in a freely available public database intended as a resource for research on the immune response to SARS-CoV-2. HLA class I and class II types, where available, came from metadata supplied by the sample provider rather than from assay-based typing. Beyond this particular receptor, the publication reports: Clinical and demographic metadata were provided uncurated, with the amount varying by source and participant.

One collaborating source in Seattle enrolled patients during active infection and followed them longitudinally through the course of disease. Whole blood was collected in K2EDTA tubes by collaborating institutions according to the institutions' own protocols. For TCRbeta analysis, collaborators shipped samples as frozen whole blood, isolated PBMCs, or DNA extracted from either of those sample types. The CDR3 has 18 amino acids, counting the end cysteine and phenylalanine. Just the 54-base CDR3 DNA is kept, in frame starting at base 1. The germline V gene specifies SGHRS as CDR1 and YFSETQ as CDR2. V is shortened by 4 bases, J by 2 bases, and the region joining them spans 24 bases. TCRbeta CDR3 regions were amplified from genomic DNA using the immunoSEQ Assay, a bias-controlled multiplex PCR. Turning to the authors' computational methods: The number of nucleated cells in each sample was estimated from the amplification of reference gene primers within the assay. To quantify the absolute abundance of each unique TCRbeta CDR3 rearrangement, sequence reads were collapsed and filtered. For each sample, productive Simpson clonality was calculated as the square root of Simpson's diversity index over productive rearrangements. The immuneACCESS repertoire file appears here via TCRdb, limited to in-frame rearrangements. These files lack a portion of the clones; in checked studies, under half of the deficit traces to unresolved V genes, and the cause of the others is not known. That table gives V, J and clone size, and the DNA gave D and trimming. The sample table records 200,000 to 250,000 clones; approximately 84% of these occur just once. The ten most abundant clones make up approximately 8% of the sample.

The sample taken for sequencing was peripheral blood. The chain links TRBV5-1 with TRBJ2-5, and TRBD2 may be the D gene, going by 6 matching bases. This TCR was recovered from a woman aged 80 or over with COVID-19, enrolled during active disease. The DNA sequence is as follows: TGCGCCAGCAGCCACTTTACACGGGACTCCCGAACACAAGAGACCCAGTACTTC. This codes for CASSHFTRDSRTQETQYF.